These T cell receptor beta chains were read from a single sample in a study of response to subunit inactivated influenza vaccine. TCRdb re-called the RT-PCR reads with MiXCR, one entry per CDR3 protein. This repertoire shows 450,000 to 600,000 distinct CDR3 sequences, about 8% found once; its top ten account for 10% to 15%. The starting material was PBMCs from blood, obtained around 2 years after vaccination. The origin of the receptors is a man between 45 and 75 years old who received an inactivated influenza vaccine. Each CDR3 is given with its conserved first and last residue. A D gene is named only where the DNA matches it firmly. Where a row states a size, it is once, few, many or the class of an expanded clone; other rows omit it.

d_gene	len	abundance	j_gene	v_gene	CDR3nt	CDR3aa
-	15	many	TRBJ1-2	TRBV6-1	TGTGCCAGCACCGCCCAGGGACGGACCTTAAGTGGCTACACCTTC	CASTAQGRTLSGYTF
TRBD2	14	many	TRBJ2-5	TRBV20-1	TGCAGTGCTCGAAATCTAGCGGGGGGAGAGACCCAGTACTTC	CSARNLAGGETQYF
TRBD2	14	few	TRBJ2-7	TRBV7-2	TGTGCCAGCAGCGCTACTAGCGGGGCTTACGAGCAGTACTTC	CASSATSGAYEQYF
-	14	few	TRBJ1-3	TRBV5-4	TGTGCCAGCAGCTTGGGGTCTATGGGAAACACCATATATTTT	CASSLGSMGNTIYF
-	13	many	TRBJ2-5	TRBV2	TGTGCCAGCAGTCTTAACAGGGAGGGGACCCAGTACTTC	CASSLNREGTQYF
-	11	many	TRBJ2-5	TRBV4-1	TGCGCCAGCAGCCACAGGGAGACCCAGTACTTC	CASSHRETQYF
-	12	-	TRBJ2-3	TRBV7-9	TGTGCCAGCAGCTCCCCGAGCCCTACGCAGTATTTT	CASSSPSPTQYF
-	16	few	TRBJ2-3	TRBV7-2	TGTGCCAGCAGCCCCCTCGTCCCCCAAATCACAGATACGCAGTATTTT	CASSPLVPQITDTQYF
TRBD1	15	few	TRBJ2-7	TRBV7-3	TGTGCCAGCAGCTTAACTGGACAGGGGTCTGACGAGCAGTACTTC	CASSLTGQGSDEQYF
-	13	few	TRBJ2-7	TRBV20-1	TGCAGTGCTAGAGGGGGGGCCCGGTACGAGCAGTACTTC	CSARGGARYEQYF
TRBD1	15	many	TRBJ1-2	TRBV29-1	TGCAGCGTTGAAACTCGACAGGGTGGGAGCTATGGCTACACCTTC	CSVETRQGGSYGYTF
-	18	few	TRBJ2-1	TRBV7-6	TGTGCCAGCAGCTTAACCTCTCCGATGGGTAGCTCCTACAATGAGCAGTTCTTC	CASSLTSPMGSSYNEQFF
TRBD1	15	many	TRBJ2-3	TRBV10-3	TGTGCCATCAGAGCGACAGGGGCGAGCACAGATACGCAGTATTTT	CAIRATGASTDTQYF
-	15	few	TRBJ2-2	TRBV5-8	TGTGCCAGCAGCTTGGTCGCAGCGGCCACCGGGGAGCTGTTTTTT	CASSLVAAATGELFF
TRBD2	13	many	TRBJ2-1	TRBV5-1	TGCGCCAGCAGCCCGGGAGGGGAAAATGAGCAGTTCTTC	CASSPGGENEQFF
TRBD1	18	-	TRBJ1-2	TRBV15	TGTGCCACCAGCAGAGAATATTGGGACAGGGAAGATAACTATGGCTACACCTTC	CATSREYWDREDNYGYTF
-	15	-	TRBJ2-5	TRBV5-8	TGTGCCAGCAGCTCAGGAGGGACAAGCCAAGAGACCCAGTACTTC	CASSSGGTSQETQYF
-	14	few	TRBJ2-2	TRBV7-3	TGTGCCAGCAGCTTAACTCAGTCCCCCGGGGAGCTGTTTTTT	CASSLTQSPGELFF
-	16	-	TRBJ2-1	TRBV7-8	TGTGCCAGCAGCTTAGCGAGGGCACTACCATACAATGAGCAGTTCTTC	CASSLARALPYNEQFF
TRBD2	15	many	TRBJ2-2	TRBV12-3/TRBV12-4	TGTGCCAGCAGTCGGGGGGGGGCGAACACCGGGGAGCTGTTTTTT	CASSRGGANTGELFF
-	15	many	TRBJ2-3	TRBV20-1	TGCAGTGCTAGGCACCCTACCTCTAGCACAGATACGCAGTATTTT	CSARHPTSSTDTQYF
TRBD1	15	-	TRBJ2-7	TRBV5-1	TGCGCCAGCAGCTTGGAGGGTTACAGGGGCTACAAGCAGTACTTC	CASSLEGYRGYKQYF
TRBD2	15	many	TRBJ2-5	TRBV20-1	TGCAGTGCTAGATGGACTAGCGGGGGCCAAGAGACCCAGTACTTC	CSARWTSGGQETQYF
-	13	few	TRBJ2-2	TRBV25-1	TGTGCCAGCTCAAGAGGGGCCACCGGGGAGCTGTTTTTT	CASSRGATGELFF
-	13	-	TRBJ2-3	TRBV7-9	TGTGCCAGCAGCTTGCACGGGGTAGATACGCAGTATTTT	CASSLHGVDTQYF
-	13	-	TRBJ2-1	TRBV20-1	TGCAGTGCTAGAGTAGTCGCGCAGGGAGAGCAGTTCTTC	CSARVVAQGEQFF
TRBD2	17	few	TRBJ2-1	TRBV4-2	TGTGCCAGCAGCCAAGAGGCGGCGGGAGCTTGGGTAATGGAGCAGTTCTTC	CASSQEAAGAWVMEQFF